This is a list of T cell receptor beta chains from one sample in a study of blood T cell repertoires in COVID-19. Here immunoSEQ multiplex PCR was the method, and the copy in TCRdb shows in-frame clones only, minus some. The sample comprises about 160,000 clones, over 85% of which are singletons, and just under 2% rests with the top ten. Source material: peripheral blood. The receptors here all came from a woman in her sixties or seventies with COVID-19, enrolled during active disease. CDR3s include the opening cysteine and the closing phenylalanine or tryptophan. A D gene is named only where the DNA matches it firmly. Expanded clones get a size class; other rows say once, few or many, or leave the size out.

TRBD2	TRBV5-1	.	TRBJ2-1	TGCGCCAGCAGCGGTACTAGCGGGGGGGCTAACCGGGAGCAGTTCTTC	CASSGTSGGANREQFF
.	TRBV11-3	.	TRBJ1-6	TGTGCCAGCAGCTTAGATCCGGGTTCACCCCTCCACTTT	CASSLDPGSPLHF
.	TRBV6-5	.	TRBJ1-2	TGTGCCAGCAGTTATTCGGGAGGGATGAGCGGCTACACCTTC	CASSYSGGMSGYTF
TRBD1	TRBV7-2	.	TRBJ1-2	TGTGCCAGCAGCTTATCGCACAGGGGTGAGGTCGATGGCTACACCTTC	CASSLSHRGEVDGYTF
.	TRBV7-2	.	TRBJ1-5	TGTGCCAGCAGCTCGGAGGGAACGAGCAATCAGCCCCAGCATTTT	CASSSEGTSNQPQHF
.	TRBV6-6	.	TRBJ2-1	TGTGCCAGCAGGGCGGGACAGCTCTACAATGAGCAGTTCTTC	CASRAGQLYNEQFF
.	TRBV10-3	.	TRBJ1-5	TGTGCCATCAGTGAGTATGCGGCAAGCAATCAGCCCCAGCATTTT	CAISEYAASNQPQHF
.	TRBV6-5	.	TRBJ1-6	TGTGCCAGCGTGGAGAGCTCCTATAATTCACCCCTCCACTTT	CASVESSYNSPLHF
.	TRBV7-9	.	TRBJ1-1	TGTGCCAGCAGCCCGGACAGTACTGAAGCTTTCTTT	CASSPDSTEAFF
.	TRBV11-2	once	TRBJ1-1	TGTGCCAGCAGCTTATCATCCTATCAGGCCCGGGGGAACACTGAAGCTTTCTTT	CASSLSSYQARGNTEAFF
.	TRBV19	.	TRBJ2-2	TGTGCCAGTAGTTGGGGGACAAAGAACACCGGGGAGCTGTTTTTT	CASSWGTKNTGELFF
.	TRBV27	.	TRBJ1-2	TGTGCCAGCAGTAACAGGGAGGGAGGCTATGGCTACACCTTC	CASSNREGGYGYTF
TRBD1	TRBV10-3	.	TRBJ1-2	TGTGCCATCAGCTTAGGACAGGGAGACTATGGCTACACCTTC	CAISLGQGDYGYTF
.	TRBV27	.	TRBJ1-1	TGTGCCAGCAGTTTATATCCGTTGAACACTGAAGCTTTCTTT	CASSLYPLNTEAFF
.	TRBV19	once	TRBJ2-2	TGTGCCAGTAGTCGGGGACTTGCCGGGGAGCTGTTTTTT	CASSRGLAGELFF
TRBD1	TRBV5-4	.	TRBJ1-2	TGTGCCAGCAGCGGTGGGACAGCCCCTGAGGGCTACACCTTC	CASSGGTAPEGYTF
.	TRBV9	.	TRBJ1-2	TGTGCCAGCAGCGTAGGGGGCCCTACTAACTATGGCTACACCTTC	CASSVGGPTNYGYTF
.	TRBV5-5	.	TRBJ1-5	TGTGCCAGCAGCTTTGTACGCGGGGATCAGCCCCAGCATTTT	CASSFVRGDQPQHF
TRBD1	TRBV5-1	.	TRBJ1-2	TGCGCCAGCGGATATCACAGGGGGCAGGAGGATGGCTACACCTTC	CASGYHRGQEDGYTF
TRBD1	TRBV7-2	.	TRBJ1-3	TGTGCCAGCAGCTTCCGGGACAGGGAAGCTGGAAACACCATATATTTT	CASSFRDREAGNTIYF
.	TRBV12-3/TRBV12-4	.	TRBJ2-2	TGTGCCAGCAGGCAGGGATACACCGGGGAGCTGTTTTTT	CASRQGYTGELFF
TRBD1	TRBV4-2	.	TRBJ1-4	TGTGCCAGCAGCCAAGGGACAGGAGAGGAAAAACTGTTTTTT	CASSQGTGEEKLFF
.	TRBV5-6	once	TRBJ2-1	TGTGCCAGCAGCTTGCGTGACAGAGACGGTGAGCAGTTCTTC	CASSLRDRDGEQFF
.	TRBV21-1	.	TRBJ2-5	TGTGCCAGCAACGGACCGGGACAGAAACGAGAGACCCAGTACTTC	CASNGPGQKRETQYF
.	TRBV2	.	TRBJ1-4	TGTGCCAGCAGTGAAGCCGGGTTCGCTAATGAAAAACTGTTTTTT	CASSEAGFANEKLFF
.	TRBV4-1	.	TRBJ1-2	TGCGCCAGCAGCCATTCGGGGAATGGCTACACCTTC	CASSHSGNGYTF
.	TRBV4-2	.	TRBJ2-5	TGTGCCAGCAGCCAAGACAGCCAAGAGACCCAGTACTTC	CASSQDSQETQYF
.	TRBV5-1	.	TRBJ1-3	TGCGCCAGCAGCGACAGAAGCTCTGGAAACACCATATATTTT	CASSDRSSGNTIYF
.	TRBV4-1	.	TRBJ1-5	TGCGCCAGCAGCCAAGATCCGGGGTTGGGCAATCAGCCCCAGCATTTT	CASSQDPGLGNQPQHF
.	TRBV7-2	once	TRBJ1-5	TGTGCCAGCAGCTGGGCCATTAATCAGCCCCAGCATTTT	CASSWAINQPQHF
TRBD1	TRBV30	.	TRBJ1-5	TGTGCCTGGAGCCGGGACAGATACTTTAATCAGCCCCAGCATTTT	CAWSRDRYFNQPQHF
TRBD2	TRBV20-1	.	TRBJ2-2	TGCAGTGCTAGTGAGTCTGGCGGGCTAGCGGGGCCCGGGGAGCTGTTTTTT	CSASESGGLAGPGELFF
TRBD2	TRBV11-3	.	TRBJ2-2	TGTGCCAGCAGCTTGGAGCAAGCGGGGGGCCCGAACACCGGGGAGCTGTTTTTT	CASSLEQAGGPNTGELFF
TRBD2	TRBV6-5	.	TRBJ2-3	TGTGCCAGCAGGGACAGCGGGGGCGCAGATACGCAGTATTTT	CASRDSGGADTQYF
.	TRBV4-1	.	TRBJ2-7	TGCGCCAGCAGCCAAGATCGGAGCTACGAGCAGTACTTC	CASSQDRSYEQYF
TRBD1	TRBV7-2	.	TRBJ2-5	TGTGCCAGCAGTTTATCCGGGACAGGAGAAGAGACCCAGTACTTC	CASSLSGTGEETQYF
.	TRBV11-2	.	TRBJ1-1	TGTGCCAGCAGCCGCGGACCGGGACAACTACTGAACACTGAAGCTTTCTTT	CASSRGPGQLLNTEAFF
.	TRBV7-2	.	TRBJ1-2	TGTGCCAGCAGCTCCGGACAGTATTTCTATGGCTACACCTTC	CASSSGQYFYGYTF
TRBD2	TRBV3-1/TRBV3-2	.	TRBJ2-2	TGTGCCAGCAGCCGAAGCGGACTAGCCCAAGGGGGGGAGCTGTTTTTT	CASSRSGLAQGGELFF
.	TRBV2	.	TRBJ1-4	TGTGCCAGCAGCTTGGGAGTAGGGAATGAAAAACTGTTTTTT	CASSLGVGNEKLFF
.	TRBV3-1/TRBV3-2	.	TRBJ2-7	TGTGCCAGCAGCCAAGTTGGGGCCTTATACTTC	CASSQVGALYF